This T cell receptor (beta chain) was identified during a study of blood T cell repertoires in COVID-19. Across the study: Acute and convalescent COVID-19 samples came from the United States, Italy and Spain.

Germline V gene lookup returns CDR1 SGHTA and CDR2 FQGNSA. The V segment lost 4 bases and the J segment 4 bases; nucleotides outside the gene matches: 5. CDR3 length: 15 residues. Produced via immunoSEQ multiplex PCR; TCRdb's table is partial and in-frame only. The sample consists of roughly 72,000 clones, 88% of them appearing once. The receptor comes from a human donor in a cohort sampled during active COVID-19. The specimen was peripheral blood. The chain carries TRBV7-2 and TRBJ2-2; 8 bases match TRBD2. This CDR3 reads CASSSSTSATGELFF. CDR3 nucleotides: TGTGCCAGCAGCTCCTCGACTAGCGCCACCGGGGAGCTGTTTTTT.